This TCR beta chain was recorded in a study of blood T cell repertoires in COVID-19. This CDR3 spans 13 amino acids. V lost 2 bases, J lost 5 bases, and 10 bases lay in between. Germline assignment: CDR1 SGHNT and CDR2 YYREEE (reference sequence). Authors' methods: By means of reference gene primer amplification, nucleated cell counts were estimated. Measured with immunoSEQ multiplex PCR; TCRdb has only the in-frame clones, and not every one. V and J calls plus clone size are reproduced from that table; the DNA served to infer D and trimming. The sample gives over 130,000 clones, 75% to 90% of which show up once; 2.2% is in the top ten.

The specimen sequenced was peripheral blood. V usage is TRBV5-4 and J usage is TRBJ2-5; no clear D. This clonotype originated in a man aged 70 or older with acute or convalescent COVID-19. In DNA form, the CDR3 reads TGTGCCAGCAGCTTTTTGGCGAGGGAGACCCAGTACTTC. Amino acid sequence: CASSFLARETQYF. Full variable domain (missing parts from reference TRBV5-4 and TRBJ2-5): ETGVTQSPTHLIKTRGQQVTLRCSSQSGHNTVSWYQQALGQGPQFIFQYYREEENGRGNFPPRFSGLQFPNYSSELNVNALELDDSALYLCASSFLARETQYFGPGTRLLVL.